A single sample gave rise to the 2 T cell receptor beta chains below, sequenced in a study of blood T cell repertoires in COVID-19. Produced via immunoSEQ multiplex PCR; TCRdb's table is partial and in-frame only. The sample has hundreds of thousands of clones, roughly 84% seen once. The material sequenced was PBMCs or T cells enriched from blood (not recorded which). The receptors were sampled from a woman in her late teens or twenties who had been exposed to COVID-19.

This rearrangement joins TRBV2 to TRBJ2-7; D might be TRBD2 (6 bases). The V gene's germline CDR1 is SNHLY and CDR2 FYNNEI. Trimming stripped 0 bases from V and 6 bases from J, with 9 bases between. CDR3 length: 13 residues. In DNA, the CDR3 is TGTGCCAGCAGTGAAGCGGGAGGTTCCGAGCAGTACTTC. Translating it yields CASSEAGGSEQYF.

V and J are TRBV5-1 and TRBJ2-7; no reliable D call. V shed 3 bases and J shed 5 bases, with 9 bases lying between them. Germline CDR1 reads SGHRS; CDR2 reads YFSETQ. CDR3 size: 12 residues. CDR3 in amino acids: CASSSYSDEQYF. The CDR3 DNA sequence: TGCGCCAGCAGCTCTTACAGTGACGAGCAGTACTTC.